This is a list of T cell receptor beta chains from one sample in a study of identical twins. TCRdb recomputed calls from the 5' RACE reads with MiXCR, one row per CDR3 protein. The sample has some 500,000 distinct CDR3 sequences; around 20% are singletons. The same data also went into a second study, on T cells expressing NK-cell markers.

The sequenced sample consisted of CD4+ T cells sorted from blood. All receptors derive from a woman aged 18 to 35 in good health. The CDR3 runs from the conserved cysteine through the conserved F or W. A D gene is named only where the DNA matches it firmly. Size is stated for part of the rows, as once, few or many counts, or as a class when the clone is expanded.

J gene | clone size | D gene | V gene | CDR3 DNA | CDR3 protein
TRBJ2-1 | few | . | TRBV3-1 | TGTGCCAGCAGCAGCGCCGGGGGCTACAATGAGCAGTTCTTC | CASSSAGGYNEQFF
TRBJ2-3 | . | TRBD2 | TRBV6-1 | TGTGCCAGCAAGCCTAGCGGGGGAACAGATACGCAGTATTTT | CASKPSGGTDTQYF
TRBJ2-3 | few | TRBD2 | TRBV20-1 | TGCAGTGCAGGGCGGGAGATAAAAGATACGCAGTATTTT | CSAGREIKDTQYF
TRBJ2-1 | . | TRBD2 | TRBV7-2 | TGTGCCAGCAGCCCACCGGGGATAGCGGGAGGCCTTGAGCAGTTCTTC | CASSPPGIAGGLEQFF
TRBJ1-2 | few | TRBD1 | TRBV29-1 | TGCAGCGCTCGCCCAGGGGGAGGTGGCTACACCTTC | CSARPGGGGYTF
TRBJ1-2 | many | . | TRBV29-1 | TGCAGCGTTGAAGTCGCCATTACTCAGGGTGCTGGCTACACCTTC | CSVEVAITQGAGYTF
TRBJ2-7 | . | TRBD2 | TRBV10-3 | TGTGCCATCAGCCCCGGGAGGTCCTCCTACGAGCAGTACTTC | CAISPGRSSYEQYF
TRBJ2-1 | . | TRBD2 | TRBV5-1 | TGCGCCAGCAGCTCGGGGGGATTCTACAATGAGCAGTTCTTC | CASSSGGFYNEQFF
TRBJ2-1 | . | . | TRBV7-2 | TGTGCCAGCAGCCGGGAGACCGGGACCCCTGAAAAGTTCTTC | CASSRETGTPEKFF
TRBJ2-5 | . | . | TRBV15 | TGTGCCACCAGCAGAGATCCGGTTCCAGGGGAGACCCAGTACTTC | CATSRDPVPGETQYF
TRBJ2-1 | . | . | TRBV9 | TGTGCCAGCAGCCCAGAGGCGGTCTCCGGAAGTGAGCAGTTCTTC | CASSPEAVSGSEQFF
TRBJ2-3 | few | . | TRBV7-9 | TGTGCCAGCAGCCCCAGATCGTCTAGCACAGATACGCAGTATTTT | CASSPRSSSTDTQYF
TRBJ1-5 | . | . | TRBV20-1 | TGCAGTGCTAGAGATCACCGGGGGGGATCCCAGCATTTT | CSARDHRGGSQHF
TRBJ2-2 | . | . | TRBV24-1 | TGTGCCACCAGCCAGGAAGGCGCGAACACCGGGGAGCTGTTTTTT | CATSQEGANTGELFF
TRBJ2-5 | few | TRBD2 | TRBV6-1 | TGTGCCAGCAGCCTAGACGGGACTAGCGGGTTAAAGACCCAGTACTTC | CASSLDGTSGLKTQYF
TRBJ2-4 | . | TRBD2 | TRBV6-1 | TGTGCCAGCAGCCGCAGCGGGAGGGCCGGAAACATTCAGTACTTC | CASSRSGRAGNIQYF
TRBJ1-2 | many | . | TRBV2 | TGTGCCAGCCGACTCTCTCTAGATGGCTACACCTTC | CASRLSLDGYTF
TRBJ2-7 | few | . | TRBV5-6 | TGTGCCAGCAGCTTCGTTGGACACTACGAGCAGTACTTC | CASSFVGHYEQYF
TRBJ2-1 | . | TRBD2 | TRBV11-2 | TGTGCCAGCAGCCCACTAGCGGCAGAGCAGTTCTTC | CASSPLAAEQFF
TRBJ1-1 | few | . | TRBV20-1 | TGCAGTGCGGATAAGGGTGTTACTGAAGCTTTCTTT | CSADKGVTEAFF
TRBJ2-7 | . | . | TRBV10-3 | TGTGCCATCAGTGAGTCACAGGCGGCTTACGAGCAGTACTTC | CAISESQAAYEQYF
TRBJ2-3 | . | TRBD2 | TRBV7-9 | TGTGCCAGCAGCTTAGGAGGGACTAGCGGCGGCGATACGCAGTATTTT | CASSLGGTSGGDTQYF
TRBJ2-7 | . | . | TRBV7-9 | TGTGCCAGCAGCTTACGTCTGGCAGAGCAGTACTTC | CASSLRLAEQYF
TRBJ1-5 | . | . | TRBV20-1 | TGCAGTGCTAGAGGCCCCAATCAGCCCCAGCATTTT | CSARGPNQPQHF
TRBJ1-1 | few | TRBD1 | TRBV5-6 | TGTGCCAGCAGCACTTTAACAGGGGTCACTGAAGCTTTCTTT | CASSTLTGVTEAFF
TRBJ2-1 | few | TRBD2 | TRBV29-1 | TGCAGCGTCGGAGTGTGGGCACTAGCGGCATTTCCCTACAATGAGCAGTTCTTC | CSVGVWALAAFPYNEQFF
TRBJ2-7 | . | . | TRBV7-2 | TGTGCCAGCAGCGATCGGAATCCCTACGAGCAGTACTTC | CASSDRNPYEQYF
TRBJ2-6 | many | . | TRBV12-3/TRBV12-4 | TGTGCCAGCAGTCTGGACGCTAACGCTGGGGCCAACGTCCTGACTTTC | CASSLDANAGANVLTF
TRBJ1-2 | . | TRBD1 | TRBV10-3 | TGTGACATCAGTGAGTCGACAGGGGGCGAGCAAGGAGGCTACACCTTC | CDISESTGGEQGGYTF
TRBJ2-1 | few | . | TRBV20-1 | TGCAGTGCTAGGGCAGGGGATTACAATGAGCAGTTCTTC | CSARAGDYNEQFF
TRBJ2-7 | . | TRBD1 | TRBV5-1 | TGCGCCAGCAGCTACGACCCTGGACAGGGGACCTACGAGCAGTACTTC | CASSYDPGQGTYEQYF
TRBJ2-7 | . | TRBD2 | TRBV7-8 | TGTGCCAGCAGCTTATTATCGACTAGCGGGAGGCTTATATCCTACGAGCAGTACTTC | CASSLLSTSGRLISYEQYF
TRBJ1-4 | many | TRBD1 | TRBV6-2/TRBV6-3 | TGTGCCGCCAGGGACAGGGAGAAACTGTTTTTT | CAARDREKLFF
TRBJ2-3 | . | . | TRBV5-1 | TGCGCCAGCAGCTTTCCCAGCGGCGCAGATACGCAGTATTTT | CASSFPSGADTQYF
TRBJ2-2 | many | . | TRBV12-3/TRBV12-4 | TGTGCCAGCAGTTTGCAGGGATACACCGGGGAGCTGTTTTTT | CASSLQGYTGELFF
TRBJ2-1 | . | TRBD2 | TRBV6-5 | TGTGCCAGCAGTTATAGACTAGCGGATTACTCCAATGAGCAGTTCTTC | CASSYRLADYSNEQFF